The 6 T cell receptor beta chains below were found in one sample sequenced in a study of shared clonotypes between healthy human individuals. Sequencing used immunoSEQ multiplex PCR; TCRdb keeps in-frame clones, though not all of them. The sample includes roughly 1,600,000 clones, 98% to 99% seen only once; the top ten take around 0.33%. The specimen was naive CD4+ T cells sorted from blood. Subset of the sample: CD45RA+ positively selected. These receptors came from a man younger than 40 in good health.

The chain carries TRBV5-1 and TRBJ2-7, with TRBD2 identical over 15 bases. Trimming took 4 bases from V and 8 from J; bases not matched to a gene: 25. The CDR3 is 21 amino acids. The germline gives CDR1 SGHRS, CDR2 YFSETQ. The CDR3 is CASSTDPWTSGRAKAPPQQYF. CDR3 in DNA: TGCGCCAGCAGCACTGACCCTTGGACTAGCGGGAGGGCCAAGGCCCCGCCGCAGCAGTACTTC. The whole variable domain, filled in from reference TRBV5-1 and TRBJ2-7, reads KAGVTQTPRYLIKTRGQQVTLSCSPISGHRSVSWYQQTPGQGLQFLFEYFSETQRNKGNFPGRFSGRQFSNSRSEMNVSTLELGDSALYLCASSTDPWTSGRAKAPPQQYFGPGTRLTVT.

The gene calls are TRBV5-1 and TRBJ2-2, with D perhaps matching TRBD2 (6 bases). CDR1 and CDR2 (germline): SGHRS, YFSETQ. This CDR3 comprises 16 residues. Trimming took off 1 base at V and 2 bases at J, with 12 bases between the two ends. As DNA, the CDR3 is TGCGCCAGCAGCTTGAAAGGCGGGGCAAACACCGGGGAGCTGTTTTTT. Protein: CASSLKGGANTGELFF.

The genes are TRBV5-5 and TRBJ2-2, with D tentatively TRBD1 (6 bases). CDR3 size: 16 residues. The germline CDR1 and CDR2 sequences are SGHKS and YYEKEE (reference sequence). The germline V and J ends were trimmed by 3 bases and 6 bases, with 18 bases remaining between them. The CDR3 sequence is CASSYNRVQIAGELFF. The DNA of the CDR3 is TGTGCCAGCAGCTATAACAGGGTACAAATCGCCGGGGAGCTGTTTTTT.

The genes are TRBV6-5 and TRBJ1-5; D uncertain. Trimming removed 6 bases from V and 0 bases from J, with 6 bases in between. CDR3 length: 13 amino acids. Germline V CDR1 and CDR2: MNHEY, SVGAGI. CDR3 in DNA: TGTGCCAGCAGAGAGAATAGCAATCAGCCCCAGCATTTT. This gives the protein CASRENSNQPQHF.

This clone is a singleton in its sample. V usage is TRBV2 and J usage is TRBJ2-7; 10 bases match TRBD1. CDR3 length equals 15 residues. CDR1 is SNHLY and CDR2 is FYNNEI in the germline V gene. V trimming: 5 bases; J trimming: 5 bases; junction bases outside the gene matches: 9. The CDR3 DNA reads TGTGCCAGCAGTTTTCCGGGACAGGGGACGAACGAGCAGTACTTC. This gives the protein CASSFPGQGTNEQYF.

As concerns this clone: Other DNA sequences within the sample encode an identical CDR3. The chain links TRBV19 to TRBJ2-7; 8 bases align to TRBD2. The CDR3 runs to 14 residues. The germline gives CDR1 LNHDA, CDR2 SQIVND (reference sequence). After removal of 3 bases from V and 4 bases from J, the junction contained 5 bases not matched to a gene. CDR3 loop: CASSIGTRNYEQYF. Here the CDR3 DNA reads TGTGCCAGTAGTATCGGGACTAGGAATTACGAGCAGTACTTC.